The T cell receptor (beta chain) under discussion was sequenced for a study of shared clonotypes between healthy human individuals. Study outcomes and limitations: Compared with memory subsets, naive subsets generally had larger estimated richness.

Profiling relied on immunoSEQ multiplex PCR, and the TCRdb table lists in-frame clones only, not all of them. The sample has roughly 2,000,000 clones; about 95% are singletons. CD45RO-negative CD8 cells positively selected for CCR7 made up the naive population, which excluded terminally differentiated effector memory CD45RA+ cells. Healthy HIV-negative adults with no recent acute infections or vaccinations were recruited as donors. The germline V gene encodes CDR1 GTSNPN and CDR2 SVGIG (reference sequence). V lost 2 bases and J 0 bases, leaving 19 bases between the germline ends. This CDR3 spans 17 amino acids. Notes on this clone: Its target is not known.

Sequencing was carried out using naive CD8+ T cells sorted from blood. V is TRBV30 and J is TRBJ1-1; tentatively, D is TRBD1 (5 bases). The TCR sequence derives from a man between 18 and 35 years old in good health. CDR3 in amino acids: CAWSTHSYGTLNTEAFF. The CDR3 nucleotides read TGTGCCTGGAGTACACACTCCTATGGGACCCTGAACACTGAAGCTTTCTTT. Variable domain in full (rest from reference TRBV30 and TRBJ1-1): SQTIHQWPATLVQPVGSPLSLECTVEGTSNPNLYWYRQAAGRGLQLLFYSVGIGQISSEVPQNLSASRPQDRQFILSSKKLLLSDSGFYLCAWSTHSYGTLNTEAFFGQGTRLTVV.